This TCR beta chain was found in a study of T cells in Graves' hyperthyroidism and ophthalmopathy. Study details: Blood from the periphery was taken at initial diagnosis, before any treatment.

This CDR3 comprises 13 residues. V was trimmed by 7 bases and J by 5 bases, leaving 11 bases between them. Germline V CDR1 and CDR2: ENHRY, SYGVKD. The CDR3 regions of TCR beta were amplified from RNA transcripts. During a first-round RT-PCR of the TCR CDR3, the HTBI primer set was used. TCRdb re-derived calls from the multiplex PCR reads in MiXCR, one entry per CDR3 protein. The sample lists hundreds of thousands of distinct CDR3 sequences; approximately 19% were seen once. The diagnostic basis comprised clinical symptoms, serum thyroxine and TRAb, thyroid ultrasound and orbital computed tomography. The J gene is TRBJ1-4, the V gene TRBV10-3; D is perhaps TRBD1 (6 bases). The sample was blood. The clonotype comes from a woman aged 50 to 60 with Graves' hyperthyroidism that later progressed to Graves' ophthalmopathy. CDR3 in DNA: TGTGCCATCAAGGCAGGACAGAATGAAAAACTGTTTTTT. Translation gives CAIKAGQNEKLFF.